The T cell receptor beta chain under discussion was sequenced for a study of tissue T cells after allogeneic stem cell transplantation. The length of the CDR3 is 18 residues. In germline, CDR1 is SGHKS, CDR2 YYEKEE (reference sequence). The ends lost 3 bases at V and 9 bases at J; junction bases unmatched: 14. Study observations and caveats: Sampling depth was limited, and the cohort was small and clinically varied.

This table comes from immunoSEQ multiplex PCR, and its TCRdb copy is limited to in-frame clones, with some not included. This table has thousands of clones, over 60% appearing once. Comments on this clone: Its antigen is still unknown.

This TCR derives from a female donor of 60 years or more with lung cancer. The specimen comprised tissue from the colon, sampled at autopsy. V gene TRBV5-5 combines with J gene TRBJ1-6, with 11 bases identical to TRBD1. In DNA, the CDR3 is TGTGCCAGCAGCTCTAGGACAGGGGGCGTGGTGAGTGGTTCACCCCTCCACTTT. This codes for CASSSRTGGVVSGSPLHF.